This T cell receptor beta chain was identified in a study of cytomegalovirus exposure and HLA in healthy donors. Germline V gene data show CDR1 as SGHNT and CDR2 as YENEEA. The CDR3 loop spans 12 amino acids. With 5 bases clipped from V and 4 bases from J, the junction kept 1 base outside the gene matches. The PCR used 60 Vbeta and 13 Jbeta primers. As handled by the study authors: In a later analysis, of around 83 million unique beta chains, about 10 million appeared in at least two donors. Method: immunoSEQ multiplex PCR; TCRdb's copy keeps in-frame clones and lacks some. D and trimming come from the DNA, and the V and J calls and clone size come from that table. The sample yields fewer than 130,000 clones, around 80% seen once.

The chain has TRBV11-3 and TRBJ2-5, with 7 bases that match TRBD1. This sequence was found in a woman aged 40 to 50 in good health and CMV-seronegative. The sample was PBMCs. CDR3 nucleotide sequence: TGTGCCAGCAGCGGGACAGTAGAGACCCAGTACTTC. This encodes CASSGTVETQYF.